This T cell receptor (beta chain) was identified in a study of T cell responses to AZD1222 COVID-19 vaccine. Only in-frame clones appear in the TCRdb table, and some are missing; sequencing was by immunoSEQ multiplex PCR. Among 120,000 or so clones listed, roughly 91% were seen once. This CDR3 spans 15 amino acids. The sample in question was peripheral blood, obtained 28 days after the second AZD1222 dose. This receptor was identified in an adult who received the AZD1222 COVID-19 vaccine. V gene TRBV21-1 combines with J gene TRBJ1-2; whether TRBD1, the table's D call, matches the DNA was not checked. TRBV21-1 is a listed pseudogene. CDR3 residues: CASSSPTAANYGYTF. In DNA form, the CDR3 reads TGTGCCAGCAGCTCACCGACAGCAGCTAACTATGGCTACACCTTC.